The T cell receptor (beta chain) described here comes from a study of early T cells in non-severe SARS-CoV-2 infection. cDNA molecules, individually, were tagged with unique molecular identifiers. TCRdb re-analysed the 5' RACE reads in MiXCR, keeping a single row per CDR3 protein. This sample has tens of thousands of distinct CDR3 sequences; about 8% occur once, and the top ten carry under 15%. This clonotype has more than one count but fewer than ten. V dropped 0 bases and J dropped 0 bases, with 6 bases sitting between them. The CDR3 runs 15 residues. Germline V gives CDR1 SGDLS, CDR2 YYNGEE. The receptor's source is an adult who was a healthcare worker with PCR-confirmed SARS-CoV-2 infection or an uninfected control (not recorded which). The sequences come from whole blood, collected at baseline. The genes are TRBV9 and TRBJ2-2; a weak D match, TRBD1 (5 bases). The CDR3 is CASSVGGSNTGELFF. In nucleotides, the CDR3 is TGTGCCAGCAGCGTAGGGGGCTCGAACACCGGGGAGCTGTTTTTT.